The clone carrying this TCR beta chain was observed many times. The antigen remains undetermined. V was pared by 5 bases and J by 1 base, with 11 bases between. The CDR3 runs 13 residues. Per the germline V gene, CDR1 is DFQATT and CDR2 is SNEGSKA (reference sequence). The data belong to a study of T-cell reconstitution after alpha-beta-depleted transplantation in children. General study results and limits: At around two months after transplant, the alpha-beta T cells were reportedly derived from several hundred expanded clones that came from non-depleted graft cells.

Researchers prepared the TCRbeta library using unique molecular identifiers, the study reports. In TCRdb, the PCR reads were re-called with MiXCR into one record per CDR3 protein. The table lists about 190,000 distinct CDR3 sequences, around 10% of them singletons. The source of this sequence is a boy aged 2 to 10 with acute myeloid leukemia, due to receive a stem cell transplant. The chain joins TRBV20-1 to TRBJ1-1; TRBD1 is a possible D gene (6 bases). The input for sequencing was PBMCs, taken before TCRalphabeta/CD19-depleted stem cell transplant. The DNA of the CDR3 is TGCAGTGCTCCTGCGGACAGGAACACTGAAGCTTTCTTT. Translated: CSAPADRNTEAFF.